What follows describes a single T cell receptor beta chain. The data originate from a study of long-term antiretroviral therapy in people with HIV. V dropped 4 bases and J dropped 4 bases, with 7 bases sitting between them. The CDR3 runs to 13 residues. CDR1 and CDR2 from the germline V gene are MDHEN and SYDVKM. They ran version v3.0 of the immunoSEQ assay at survey level. Repertoires were generated with immunoSEQ multiplex PCR, while TCRdb's copy carries only in-frame clones and drops some. The sample includes roughly 38,000 clones, roughly 80% of them seen just once. Every specimen provided 1-10 million cryopreserved PBMC before DNA extraction took place.

The chain couples TRBV28 to TRBJ1-4; D not resolved. This TCR derives from a man aged 25-40 years with HIV. The specimen was unsorted PBMCs, collected 3.4 years after starting antiretroviral therapy. The CDR3 here is CASSWANNEKLFF. CDR3 bases: TGTGCCAGCAGTTGGGCCAATAATGAAAAACTGTTTTTT. Based on the CDR3 plus reference TRBV28 and TRBJ1-4, the full variable domain is DVKVTQSSRYLVKRTGEKVFLECVQDMDHENMFWYRQDPGLGLRLIYFSYDVKMKEKGDIPEGYSVSREKKERFSLILESASTNQTSMYLCASSWANNEKLFFGSGTQLSVL.